What follows are 17 T cell receptor beta chains derived from one specimen sequenced in a study of T cell responses to AZD1222 COVID-19 vaccine. Here immunoSEQ multiplex PCR was the method, and the copy in TCRdb shows in-frame clones only, minus some. The sample lists 95,000 to 150,000 clones; 80% to 90% were seen once. The sample consisted of peripheral blood, taken on day 0 of AZD1222 vaccination. The source is an adult in good health.

This chain joins TRBV7-8 and TRBJ2-2; 7 positions match TRBD2. Trimming cost V 2 bases and J 2 bases; bases outside gene matches: 8. The CDR3 length is 17 residues. CDR1 is SGHVS and CDR2 is FQNEAQ in the germline V gene. CDR3 nucleotides: TGTGCCAGCAGCTTAAAAGGCGGGACTACAAACACCGGGGAGCTGTTTTTT. It encodes CASSLKGGTTNTGELFF.

As DNA, the CDR3 is TGTGCCAGCAGCTCTCAGACGGGAAGACAGGGGGCAGCCGGGGAGCTGTTTTTT. Its translation: CASSSQTGRQGAAGELFF. V usage is TRBV7-2 and J usage is TRBJ2-2; 10 bases are a match to TRBD1. This CDR3 contains 18 residues. Germline values: CDR1 SGHTA, CDR2 FQGNSA. V trimming: 4 bases; J trimming: 6 bases; junction bases outside the gene matches: 14.

The CDR3 loop reads CASSLAGRAPAEKLFF. CDR3 bases: TGTGCCAGCAGCTTAGCAGGTCGGGCCCCGGCAGAAAAACTGTTTTTT. The V and J genes are TRBV4-2 and TRBJ1-4; D is ambiguous. This CDR3 comprises 16 residues. V dropped 5 bases and J dropped 8 bases, with 21 bases sitting between them. Germline-derived CDR1 and CDR2 are LGHNA and YNFKEQ.

This clone appeared once. The chain combines TRBV2 with TRBJ1-1, with a weak D call TRBD1 (6 bases). V lost 4 bases and J 12 bases, leaving 12 bases between the germline ends. The germline CDR1 and CDR2 sequences are SNHLY and FYNNEI. The CDR3 spans 11 residues. As DNA, the CDR3 is TGTGCCAGCAGTGTAGGACAGACAACTTTCTTT. It translates to CASSVGQTTFF.

This chain links TRBV24-1 with TRBJ1-4, with 8 positions matching TRBD1. Germline values: CDR1 KGHDR, CDR2 SFDVKD. The trim removed 3 bases at V and 5 bases at J, leaving 4 bases unmatched. This CDR3 spans 15 amino acids. The CDR3 spells CATSDRRTGNEKLFF. The CDR3 bases are TGTGCCACCAGTGATCGAAGGACAGGGAATGAAAAACTGTTTTTT.

The chain combines TRBV4-2 with TRBJ1-2; 10 positions match TRBD1. Unmatched junction bases numbered 6, after V lost 1 base and J lost 4 bases. CDR3 length equals 16 residues. Germline lookup yields CDR1 LGHNA and CDR2 YNFKEQ. CDR3 residues: CASSQVGTGAAYGYTF. CDR3 bases: TGTGCCAGCAGCCAAGTCGGGACAGGGGCGGCCTATGGCTACACCTTC.

This chain joins TRBV30 and TRBJ1-2; TRBD1 aligns across 9 bases. The CDR3 runs 16 residues. Germline CDR1 reads GTSNPN; CDR2 reads SVGIG (reference sequence). V lost 3 bases to trimming and J lost 4 bases; unmatched junction nucleotides: 12. CDR3 bases: TGTGCCTGGAGGAAAACAGGGGGCACCCGCGCCTATGGCTACACCTTC. Its protein is CAWRKTGGTRAYGYTF.

This chain connects TRBV13 to TRBJ2-2; TRBD2 matches 8 bases. CDR1 is PRHDT and CDR2 is FYEKMQ in the germline V gene (reference sequence). The CDR3 is 15 amino acids. V gave up 1 base and J gave up 6 bases; unmatched junction bases: 4. In DNA, the CDR3 is TGTGCCAGCAGCTTAGCGGGAGGGCCTCCCGGGGAGCTGTTTTTT. This encodes CASSLAGGPPGELFF.

CDR3 protein: CASSLLNREDSNQPQHF. Written as DNA, the CDR3 is TGTGCCAGCAGCCTCCTAAACAGGGAGGATAGCAATCAGCCCCAGCATTTT. The chain recombines TRBV5-4 with TRBJ1-5; D perhaps matches TRBD1 (6 bases). V lost 4 bases, J lost 0 bases, and 17 bases lay in between. The CDR3 sequence is 17 residues long. The germline V gene has CDR1 SGHNT and CDR2 YYREEE (reference sequence).

In this sample, this clone turned up a few times. This CDR3 is CASSKPPGDNEQFF. The CDR3 nucleotides are TGTGCCAGCAGCAAACCTCCGGGGGACAATGAGCAGTTCTTC. The chain links TRBV6-2 or TRBV6-3 to TRBJ2-1, with a possible D match to TRBD2 (6 bases). Trimming stripped 6 bases from V and 5 bases from J, with 14 bases between. The CDR3 length is 14 residues. Germline V gene lookup returns CDR1 MNHEY and CDR2 SVGEGT.

The V gene is TRBV6-6, the J gene TRBJ2-1; 13 bases line up with TRBD2. The CDR3 covers 17 residues. The germline V gene has CDR1 MNHNY and CDR2 SVGAGI (reference sequence). The junction had 7 bases not matched to a gene; V was cut back by 5 bases and J by 3 bases. The CDR3 DNA is TGTGCCAGCAGTCCGACTAGCGGGAGGCCCGACTACAATGAGCAGTTCTTC. Translating it yields CASSPTSGRPDYNEQFF.

This sequence joins TRBV7-9 and TRBJ2-7; D gene unclear. This CDR3 spans 13 amino acids. Germline assignment: CDR1 SEHNR and CDR2 FQNEAQ (reference sequence). Trimming stripped 2 bases from V and 7 bases from J, with 12 bases between. The CDR3 is CASSLYEQVEQYF. DNA of the CDR3: TGTGCCAGCAGCTTATATGAGCAGGTGGAGCAGTACTTC.

A note on this clone: Other DNA sequences in the sample encode the same CDR3. The chain recombines TRBV19 with TRBJ1-1; 7 nucleotides line up with TRBD1. The CDR3 totals 13 residues. Germline V CDR1 and CDR2: LNHDA, SQIVND (reference sequence). The ends lost 5 bases at V and 6 bases at J; junction bases unmatched: 6. The DNA of the CDR3 is TGTGCCAGTAGTCCAGGGGGAGGGCCTGAAGCTTTCTTT. Protein: CASSPGGGPEAFF.

This chain links TRBV7-3 with TRBJ2-1; 8 bases fit TRBD2. V gave up 5 bases and J gave up 5 bases; unmatched junction bases: 11. The CDR3 is 16 residues long. The V gene's germline CDR1 is SGHTA and CDR2 FQGTGA. The CDR3 DNA sequence: TGTGCCAGCAGCGCGGGGGGCAGGGAAAAGGACAATGAGCAGTTCTTC. It encodes CASSAGGREKDNEQFF. Looking up the rest from reference TRBV7-3 and TRBJ2-1 gives the full variable domain: GAGVSQTPSNKVTEKGKYVELRCDPISGHTALYWYRQSLGQGPEFLIYFQGTGAADDSGLPNDRFFAVRPEGSVSTLKIQRTERGDSAVYLCASSAGGREKDNEQFFGPGTRLTVL.

V is TRBV19 and J is TRBJ2-1; tentatively, D is TRBD1 or TRBD2 (5 bases each). The germline V gene encodes CDR1 LNHDA and CDR2 SQIVND (reference sequence). This CDR3 is built from 13 residues. V lost 5 bases, J lost 4 bases, and 9 bases lay in between. CDR3 region: CASSRDGYNEQFF. CDR3 nucleotide sequence: TGTGCCAGTAGTCGGGACGGTTACAATGAGCAGTTCTTC.

The rearrangement uses TRBV19 and TRBJ1-4; no clear D gene. CDR3 length: 15 amino acids. CDR1 is LNHDA and CDR2 is SQIVND in the germline V gene (reference sequence). Trimming left V 5 bases short and J 0 bases short, with 10 bases between. The CDR3 region is CASSLSPATNEKLFF. The CDR3 bases are TGTGCCAGTAGTTTAAGTCCAGCAACTAATGAAAAACTGTTTTTT.

The chain has TRBV27 and TRBJ1-5, with 7 bases lining up with TRBD1. Germline-derived CDR1 and CDR2 are MNHEY and SMNVEV (reference sequence). The V and J ends lost 3 bases and 5 bases, in that order; junction bases with no gene match: 4. This CDR3 has 14 amino acids. The CDR3, as DNA: TGTGCCAGCAGTTTTACAGGGGAGGATCAGCCCCAGCATTTT. Protein sequence: CASSFTGEDQPQHF.